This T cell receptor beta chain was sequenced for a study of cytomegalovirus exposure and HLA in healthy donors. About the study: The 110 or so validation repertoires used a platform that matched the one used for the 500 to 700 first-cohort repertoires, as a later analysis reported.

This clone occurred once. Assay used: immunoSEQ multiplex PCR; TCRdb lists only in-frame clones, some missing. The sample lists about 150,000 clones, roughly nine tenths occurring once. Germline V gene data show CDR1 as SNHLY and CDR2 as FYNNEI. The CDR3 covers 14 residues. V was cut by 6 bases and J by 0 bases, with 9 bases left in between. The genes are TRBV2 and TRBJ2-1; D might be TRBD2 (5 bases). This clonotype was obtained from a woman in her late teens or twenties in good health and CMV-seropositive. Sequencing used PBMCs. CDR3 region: CASRLGSSYNEQFF. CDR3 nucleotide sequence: TGTGCCAGCAGATTGGGGAGCTCCTACAATGAGCAGTTCTTC.